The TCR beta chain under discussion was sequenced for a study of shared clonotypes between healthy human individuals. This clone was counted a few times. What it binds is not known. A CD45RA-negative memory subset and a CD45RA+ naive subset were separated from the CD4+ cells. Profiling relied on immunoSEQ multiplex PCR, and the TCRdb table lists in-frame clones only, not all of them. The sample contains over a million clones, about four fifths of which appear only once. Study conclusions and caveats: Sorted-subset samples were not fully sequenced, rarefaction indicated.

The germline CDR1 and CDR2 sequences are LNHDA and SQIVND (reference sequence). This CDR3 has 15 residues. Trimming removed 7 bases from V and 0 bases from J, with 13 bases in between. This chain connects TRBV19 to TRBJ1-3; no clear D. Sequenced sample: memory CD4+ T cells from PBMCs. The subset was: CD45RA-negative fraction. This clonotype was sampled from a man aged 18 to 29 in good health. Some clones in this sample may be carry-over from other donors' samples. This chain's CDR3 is CASIARESSGNTIYF. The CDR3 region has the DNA TGTGCCAGTATAGCAAGGGAGAGCTCTGGAAACACCATATATTTT. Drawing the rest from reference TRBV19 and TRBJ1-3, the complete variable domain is DGGITQSPKYLFRKEGQNVTLSCEQNLNHDAMYWYRQDPGQGLRLIYYSQIVNDFQKGDIAEGYSVSREKKESFPLTVTSAQKNPTAFYLCASIARESSGNTIYFGEGSWLTVV.